Presented here are 5 T cell receptor beta chains from one specimen sequenced in a study of breast tumors, draining lymph nodes, adjacent tissues. TCRdb itself ran the multiplex PCR reads through MiXCR, one entry per CDR3 protein. The data hold 200,000 to 300,000 distinct CDR3 sequences, with around 30% observed a single time. Axillary draining lymph nodes of breast cancer patients supplied the node samples. Source material: axillary lymph node tissue. The receptor source for this set is a female donor with breast cancer. Some clones in this sample may be carry-over from other donors' samples.

This clonotype was seen many times. The rearrangement joins TRBV12-3 or TRBV12-4 to TRBJ2-7, with D perhaps TRBD1 or TRBD2 (6 bases each). The CDR3 extends over 16 amino acids. The ends were cut back, 0 bases at V and 6 bases at J, with 18 bases in the middle. CDR3 coding DNA: TGTGCCAGCAGTTTAGCAATCACAGGGACTGGGGCCGAGCAGTACTTC. Encoded protein: CASSLAITGTGAEQYF.

V usage is TRBV27 and J usage is TRBJ2-7, with TRBD2 identical over 14 bases. Per the germline V gene, CDR1 is MNHEY and CDR2 is SMNVEV (reference sequence). The CDR3 contains 15 residues. V gave up 2 bases and J gave up 8 bases; unmatched junction bases: 5. CDR3 amino acids: CASSLTGTSGSKQYF. CDR3 in DNA: TGTGCCAGCAGTTTAACCGGGACTAGCGGGAGTAAGCAGTACTTC.

This clonotype occurred many times. The chain links TRBV7-2 to TRBJ2-7, with D unresolved. This CDR3 is 17 amino acids long. V lost 1 base and J 0 bases, leaving 16 bases between the germline ends. Germline V lookup: CDR1 SGHTA, CDR2 FQGNSA. The CDR3 sequence is CASSLGSNSRYSYEQYF. DNA of the CDR3: TGTGCCAGCAGCTTAGGGTCCAACTCGCGGTACTCCTACGAGCAGTACTTC.

Comments on this clonotype: This may be a read error: a much more frequent sequence differs by one nucleotide. The V and J genes are TRBV11-1 and TRBJ2-7; D unresolved. Trimming stripped 4 bases from V and 6 bases from J, with 16 bases between. CDR3 length: 14 amino acids. Germline V CDR1 and CDR2: SGHAT, FQDESV (reference sequence). The CDR3 is CASSSPRVPCEQYF. As DNA, the CDR3 is TGTGCCAGCAGCTCGCCCCGGGTCCCCTGCGAGCAGTACTTC.

This clonotype was recorded at least ten times. The rearrangement links TRBV19 to TRBJ2-7; D remains ambiguous. The V end was cut by 2 bases, the J end by 3 bases, with 8 bases between. This CDR3 spans 13 amino acids. Germline lookup yields CDR1 LNHDA and CDR2 SQIVND (reference sequence). The CDR3 sequence is CASSITRNYEQYF. CDR3 coding DNA: TGTGCCAGTAGTATAACACGGAACTACGAGCAGTACTTC.